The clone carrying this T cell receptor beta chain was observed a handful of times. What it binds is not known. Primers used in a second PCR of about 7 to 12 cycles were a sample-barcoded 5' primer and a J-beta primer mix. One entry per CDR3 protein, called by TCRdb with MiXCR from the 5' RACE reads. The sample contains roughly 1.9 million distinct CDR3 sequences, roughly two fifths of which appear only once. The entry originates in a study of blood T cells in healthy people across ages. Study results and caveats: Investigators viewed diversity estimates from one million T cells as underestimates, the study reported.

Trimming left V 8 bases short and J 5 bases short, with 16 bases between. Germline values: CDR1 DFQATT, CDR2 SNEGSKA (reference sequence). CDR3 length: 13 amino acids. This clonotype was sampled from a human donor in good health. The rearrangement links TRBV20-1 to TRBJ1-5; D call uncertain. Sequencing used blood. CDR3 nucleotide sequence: TGCAGTTTTAACCGGGGTCCGGATCAGCCCCAGCATTTT. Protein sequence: CSFNRGPDQPQHF.